The TCR beta chain under discussion was sequenced for a study of blood T cell repertoires in COVID-19. TCRdb's copy holds only in-frame clones and misses some; the assay was immunoSEQ multiplex PCR. The table includes about 200,000 clones, roughly 88% detected once. With V trimmed by 1 base and J by 5 bases, 8 bases remained unmatched. Germline loops: CDR1 SGHVS, CDR2 FQNEAQ. There are 15 residues in the CDR3. The clonotype originates from a human donor in a cohort sampled during active COVID-19. This rearrangement joins TRBV7-8 to TRBJ2-7, with 7 bases lining up with TRBD2. Material for sequencing was peripheral blood. The CDR3 sequence is CASSLGVAGVHEQYF. For the CDR3, the DNA is TGTGCCAGCAGCTTAGGAGTGGCGGGGGTTCACGAGCAGTACTTC.